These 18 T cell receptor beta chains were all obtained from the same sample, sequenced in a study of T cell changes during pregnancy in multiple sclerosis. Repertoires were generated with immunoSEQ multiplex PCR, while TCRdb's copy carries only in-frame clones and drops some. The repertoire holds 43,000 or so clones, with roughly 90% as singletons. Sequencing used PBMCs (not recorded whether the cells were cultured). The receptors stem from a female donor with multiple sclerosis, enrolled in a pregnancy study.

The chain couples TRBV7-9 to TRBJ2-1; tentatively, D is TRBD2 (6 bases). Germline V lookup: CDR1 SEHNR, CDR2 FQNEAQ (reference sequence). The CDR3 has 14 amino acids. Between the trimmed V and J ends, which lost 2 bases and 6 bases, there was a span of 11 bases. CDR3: CASSLYLGGNEQFF. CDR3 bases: TGTGCCAGCAGCTTATATTTGGGGGGCAATGAGCAGTTCTTC.

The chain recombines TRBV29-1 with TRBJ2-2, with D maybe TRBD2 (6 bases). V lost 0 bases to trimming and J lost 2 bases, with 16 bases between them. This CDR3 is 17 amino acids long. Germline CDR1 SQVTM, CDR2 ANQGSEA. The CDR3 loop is CSVEDLAGRSNTGELFF. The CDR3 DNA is TGCAGCGTTGAAGATCTCGCCGGGAGAAGTAACACCGGGGAGCTGTTTTTT.

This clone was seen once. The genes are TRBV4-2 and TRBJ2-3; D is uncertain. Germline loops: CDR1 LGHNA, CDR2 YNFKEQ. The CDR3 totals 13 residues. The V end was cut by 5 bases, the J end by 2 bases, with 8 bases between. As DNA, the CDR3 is TGTGCCAGCAGCTCCATTACCACAGATACGCAGTATTTT. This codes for CASSSITTDTQYF.

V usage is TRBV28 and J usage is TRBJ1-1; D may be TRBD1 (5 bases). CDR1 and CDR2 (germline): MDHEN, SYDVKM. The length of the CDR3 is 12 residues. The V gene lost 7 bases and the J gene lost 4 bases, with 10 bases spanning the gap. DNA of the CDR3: TGTGCCAGCACTCCAAGGGGCACTGAAGCTTTCTTT. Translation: CASTPRGTEAFF.

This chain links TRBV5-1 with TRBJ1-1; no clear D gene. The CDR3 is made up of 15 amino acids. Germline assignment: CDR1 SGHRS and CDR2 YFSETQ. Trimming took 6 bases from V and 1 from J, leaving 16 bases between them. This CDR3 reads CASKPTGVRNTEAFF. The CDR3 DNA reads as TGCGCCAGCAAACCAACTGGGGTGAGGAACACTGAAGCTTTCTTT.

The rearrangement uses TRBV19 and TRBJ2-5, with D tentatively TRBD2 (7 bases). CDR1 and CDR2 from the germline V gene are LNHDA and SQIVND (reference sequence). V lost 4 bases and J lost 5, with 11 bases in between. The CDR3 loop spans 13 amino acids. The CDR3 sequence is CASSKGGGETQYF. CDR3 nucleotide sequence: TGTGCCAGTAGTAAGGGAGGGGGGGAGACCCAGTACTTC.

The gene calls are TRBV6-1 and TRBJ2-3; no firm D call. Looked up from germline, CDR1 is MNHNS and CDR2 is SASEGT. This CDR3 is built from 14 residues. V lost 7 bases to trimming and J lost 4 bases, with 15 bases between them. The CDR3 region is CASKILSPSDTQYF. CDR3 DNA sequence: TGTGCCAGCAAAATACTAAGTCCGTCAGATACGCAGTATTTT.

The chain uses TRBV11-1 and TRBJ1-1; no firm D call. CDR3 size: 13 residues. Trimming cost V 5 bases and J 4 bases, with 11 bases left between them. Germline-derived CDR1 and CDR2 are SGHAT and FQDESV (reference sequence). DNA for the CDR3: TGTGCCAGCAGCCGGTACCTTGGCACTGAAGCTTTCTTT. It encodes CASSRYLGTEAFF.

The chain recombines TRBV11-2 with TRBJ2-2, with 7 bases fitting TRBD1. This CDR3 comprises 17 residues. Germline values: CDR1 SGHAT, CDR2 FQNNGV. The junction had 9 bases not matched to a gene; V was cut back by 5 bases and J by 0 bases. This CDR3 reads CASSPRTGLSNTGELFF. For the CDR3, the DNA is TGTGCCAGCAGCCCGCGGACAGGTCTATCGAACACCGGGGAGCTGTTTTTT.

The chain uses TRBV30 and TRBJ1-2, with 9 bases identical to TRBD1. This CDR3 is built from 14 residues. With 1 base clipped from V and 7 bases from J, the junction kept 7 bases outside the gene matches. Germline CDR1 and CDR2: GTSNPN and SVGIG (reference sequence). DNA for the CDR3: TGTGCCTGGAGTGCACCCGGGACAGGGAGTGGCTACACCTTC. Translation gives CAWSAPGTGSGYTF. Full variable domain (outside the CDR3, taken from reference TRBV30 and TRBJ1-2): SQTIHQWPATLVQPVGSPLSLECTVEGTSNPNLYWYRQAAGRGLQLLFYSVGIGQISSEVPQNLSASRPQDRQFILSSKKLLLSDSGFYLCAWSAPGTGSGYTFGSGTRLTVV.

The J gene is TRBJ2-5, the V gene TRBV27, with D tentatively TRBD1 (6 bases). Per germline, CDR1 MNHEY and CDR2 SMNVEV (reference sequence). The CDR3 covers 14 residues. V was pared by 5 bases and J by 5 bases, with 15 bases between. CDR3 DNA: TGTGCCAGCAGTGCAACAGGGACACAGGAGACCCAGTACTTC. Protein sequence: CASSATGTQETQYF.

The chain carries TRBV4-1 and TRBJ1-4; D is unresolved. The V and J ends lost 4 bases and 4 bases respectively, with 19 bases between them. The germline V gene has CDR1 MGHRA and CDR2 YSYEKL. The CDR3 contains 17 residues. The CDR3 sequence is CASSPFSGGRINEKLFF. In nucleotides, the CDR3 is TGCGCCAGCAGCCCCTTTTCGGGTGGCAGAATTAATGAAAAACTGTTTTTT.

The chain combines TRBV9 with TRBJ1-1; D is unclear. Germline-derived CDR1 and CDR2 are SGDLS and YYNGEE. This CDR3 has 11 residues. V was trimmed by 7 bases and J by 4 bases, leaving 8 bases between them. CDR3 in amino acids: CASLGSTEAFF. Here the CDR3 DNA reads TGTGCCAGCCTGGGGAGCACTGAAGCTTTCTTT.

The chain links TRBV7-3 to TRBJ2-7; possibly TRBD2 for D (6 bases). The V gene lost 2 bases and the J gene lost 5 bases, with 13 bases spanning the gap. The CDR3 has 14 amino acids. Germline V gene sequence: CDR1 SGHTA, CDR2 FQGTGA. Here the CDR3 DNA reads TGTGCCAGCAGCTTAGGAGGGAGAAGCGACGAGCAGTACTTC. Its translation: CASSLGGRSDEQYF.

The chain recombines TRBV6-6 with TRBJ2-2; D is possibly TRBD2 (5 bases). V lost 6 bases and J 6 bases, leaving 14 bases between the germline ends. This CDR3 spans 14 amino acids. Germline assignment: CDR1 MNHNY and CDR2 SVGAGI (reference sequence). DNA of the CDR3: TGTGCCAGCAGCCCGAGGGTCCCGGCCGGGGAGCTGTTTTTT. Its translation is CASSPRVPAGELFF.

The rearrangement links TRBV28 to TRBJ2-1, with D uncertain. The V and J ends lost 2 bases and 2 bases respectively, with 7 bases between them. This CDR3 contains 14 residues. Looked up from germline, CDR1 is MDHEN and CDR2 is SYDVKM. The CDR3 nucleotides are TGTGCCAGCAGTTTAACCCTAACCTACAATGAGCAGTTCTTC. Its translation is CASSLTLTYNEQFF.

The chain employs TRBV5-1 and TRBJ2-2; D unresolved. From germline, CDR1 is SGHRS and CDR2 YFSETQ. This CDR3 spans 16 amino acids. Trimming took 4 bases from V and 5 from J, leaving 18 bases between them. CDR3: CASSQGRTVRTGELFF. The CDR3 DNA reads TGCGCCAGCAGCCAAGGACGGACGGTGCGGACCGGGGAGCTGTTTTTT.

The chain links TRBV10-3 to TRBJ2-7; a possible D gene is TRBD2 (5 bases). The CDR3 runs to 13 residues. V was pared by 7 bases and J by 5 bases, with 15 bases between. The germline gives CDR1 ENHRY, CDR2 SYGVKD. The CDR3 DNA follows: TGTGCCATCAAGGGAGTCAAAGCCCACGAGCAGTACTTC. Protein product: CAIKGVKAHEQYF.